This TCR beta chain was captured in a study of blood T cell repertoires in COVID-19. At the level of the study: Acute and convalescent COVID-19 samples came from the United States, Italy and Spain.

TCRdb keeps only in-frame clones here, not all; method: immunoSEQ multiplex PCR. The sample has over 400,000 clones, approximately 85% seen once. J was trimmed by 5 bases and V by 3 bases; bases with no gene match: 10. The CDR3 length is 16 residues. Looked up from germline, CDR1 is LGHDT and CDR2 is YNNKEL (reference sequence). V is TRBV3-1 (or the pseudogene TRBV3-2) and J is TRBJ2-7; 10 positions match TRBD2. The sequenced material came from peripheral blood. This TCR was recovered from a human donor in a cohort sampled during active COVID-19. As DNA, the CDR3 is TGTGCCAGCAGCCACCGGGGAGCGGGAGGGCCCGACGAGCAGTACTTC. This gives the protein CASSHRGAGGPDEQYF.